The entry that follows covers one T cell receptor (beta chain) sequence. Germline is not matched at one junction end, which may reflect a read error. The data originate from a study of T cell responses to AZD1222 COVID-19 vaccine. Measured with immunoSEQ multiplex PCR; TCRdb has only the in-frame clones, and not every one. The sample records 83,000 or so clones, 86% being singletons. The germline CDR1 and CDR2 sequences are WSHSY and SAAADI. The CDR3 has 11 residues. V usage is TRBV10-2 and J usage is TRBJ2-1; maybe TRBD2 (6 bases). The sequence was obtained from an adult in good health. The sequences come from peripheral blood, collected on day 0 of AZD1222 vaccination. For the CDR3, the DNA is TGCGCCAGCAGTGAGCTTTCAGGGAGGATCTTC. Encoded protein: CASSELSGRIF.